This TCR beta chain was observed in a study of blood T cell repertoires in COVID-19. The overall study: COVID-19 samples, acute and convalescent, were from the United States, Italy and Spain. The analysed material was cDNA or gDNA that came from T cells, B-cell-depleted T cells, or PBMCs.

Authors' methods: Estimated nucleated cell counts came from reference gene primer amplification. Only in-frame clones appear in the TCRdb table, and some are missing; sequencing was by immunoSEQ multiplex PCR. The D gene and trimming were derived from the DNA, and the V and J assignments and clone size from that table. The table shows some 80,000 clones, with 85% to 90% occurring only once. The CDR3 has 14 amino acids. Germline values: CDR1 MNHEY, CDR2 SMNVEV (reference sequence). Trimming cost V 7 bases and J 1 base, with 11 bases left between them. This sequence originates from a human donor in a cohort sampled during active COVID-19. J is TRBJ2-1 and V is TRBV27, with a tentative D call TRBD2 (6 bases). The sequenced material came from peripheral blood. This CDR3 reads CASTSGRSYNEQFF. DNA for the CDR3: TGTGCCAGCACCTCAGGGAGGTCCTACAATGAGCAGTTCTTC.